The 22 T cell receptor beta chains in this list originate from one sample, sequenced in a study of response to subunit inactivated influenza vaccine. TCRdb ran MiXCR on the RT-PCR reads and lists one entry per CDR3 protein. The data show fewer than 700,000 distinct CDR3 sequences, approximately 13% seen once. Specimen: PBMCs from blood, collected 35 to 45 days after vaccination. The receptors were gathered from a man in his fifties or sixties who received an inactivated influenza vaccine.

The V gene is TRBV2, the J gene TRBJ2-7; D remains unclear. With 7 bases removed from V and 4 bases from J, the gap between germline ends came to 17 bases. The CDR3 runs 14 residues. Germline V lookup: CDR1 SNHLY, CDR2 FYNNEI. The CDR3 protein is CASTPSDGPYEQYF. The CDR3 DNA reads TGTGCCAGCACCCCCTCGGACGGACCTTACGAGCAGTACTTC.

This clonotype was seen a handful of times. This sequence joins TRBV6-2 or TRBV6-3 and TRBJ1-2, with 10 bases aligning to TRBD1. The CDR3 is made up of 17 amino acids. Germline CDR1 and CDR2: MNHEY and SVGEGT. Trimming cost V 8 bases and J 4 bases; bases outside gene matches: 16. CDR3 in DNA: TGTGCCAGCGGCATCTCGAGGGACAGGGGACCTGCCTATGGCTACACCTTC. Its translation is CASGISRDRGPAYGYTF.

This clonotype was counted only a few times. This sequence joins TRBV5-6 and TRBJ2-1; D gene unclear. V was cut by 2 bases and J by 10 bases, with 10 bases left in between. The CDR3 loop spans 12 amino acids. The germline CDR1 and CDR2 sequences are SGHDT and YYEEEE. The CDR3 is CASSLKTWEQFF. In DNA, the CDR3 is TGTGCCAGCAGCTTAAAGACCTGGGAGCAGTTCTTC.

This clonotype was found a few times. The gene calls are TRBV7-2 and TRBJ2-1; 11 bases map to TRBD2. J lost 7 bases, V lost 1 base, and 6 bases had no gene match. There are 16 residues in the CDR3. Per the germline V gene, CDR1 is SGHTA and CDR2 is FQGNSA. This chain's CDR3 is CASSLELAGGANEQFF. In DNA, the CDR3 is TGTGCCAGCAGCTTAGAGCTAGCGGGAGGTGCGAATGAGCAGTTCTTC. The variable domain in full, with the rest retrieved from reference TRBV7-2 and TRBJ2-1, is GAGVSQSPSNKVTEKGKDVELRCDPISGHTALYWYRQSLGQGLEFLIYFQGNSAPDKSGLPSDRFSAERTGGSVSTLTIQRTQQEDSAVYLCASSLELAGGANEQFFGPGTRLTVL.

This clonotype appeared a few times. The CDR3 region is CASSLAHGQGSNTQYF. CDR3 DNA sequence: TGTGCCAGCAGCTTAGCGCATGGACAGGGGTCGAATACGCAGTATTTT. This chain connects TRBV7-2 to TRBJ2-3, with TRBD1 matching over 9 bases. Germline CDR1 reads SGHTA; CDR2 reads FQGNSA. The junction had 8 bases not matched to a gene; V was cut back by 0 bases and J by 7 bases. This CDR3 has 16 amino acids.

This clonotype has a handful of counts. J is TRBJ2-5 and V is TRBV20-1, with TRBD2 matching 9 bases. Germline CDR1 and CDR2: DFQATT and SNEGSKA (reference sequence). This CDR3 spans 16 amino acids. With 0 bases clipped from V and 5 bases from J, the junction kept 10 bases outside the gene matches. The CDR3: CSARDLSSGSGETQYF. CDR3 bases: TGCAGTGCTAGAGATCTGAGTAGCGGGAGTGGTGAGACCCAGTACTTC.

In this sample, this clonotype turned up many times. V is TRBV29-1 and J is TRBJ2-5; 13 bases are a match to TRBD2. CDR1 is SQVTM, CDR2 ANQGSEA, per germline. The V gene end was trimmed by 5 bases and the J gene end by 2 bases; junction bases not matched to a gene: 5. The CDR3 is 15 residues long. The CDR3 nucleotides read TGCAGCGTTAGGCCGACTAGCGGGGGGCAAGAGACCCAGTACTTC. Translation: CSVRPTSGGQETQYF.

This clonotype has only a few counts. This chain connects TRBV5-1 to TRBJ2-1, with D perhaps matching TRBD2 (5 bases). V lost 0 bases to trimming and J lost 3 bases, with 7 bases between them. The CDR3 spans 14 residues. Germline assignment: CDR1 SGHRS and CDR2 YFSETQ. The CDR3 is CASSLESGYNEQFF. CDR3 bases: TGCGCCAGCAGCTTGGAGAGCGGCTACAATGAGCAGTTCTTC. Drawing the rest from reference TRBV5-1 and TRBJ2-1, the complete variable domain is KAGVTQTPRYLIKTRGQQVTLSCSPISGHRSVSWYQQTPGQGLQFLFEYFSETQRNKGNFPGRFSGRQFSNSRSEMNVSTLELGDSALYLCASSLESGYNEQFFGPGTRLTVL.

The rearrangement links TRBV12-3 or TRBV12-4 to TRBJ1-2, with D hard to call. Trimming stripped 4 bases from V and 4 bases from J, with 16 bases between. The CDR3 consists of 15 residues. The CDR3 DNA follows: TGTGCCAGCAGTTCCCGTTTAGACGGTAGCTATGGCTACACCTTC. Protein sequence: CASSSRLDGSYGYTF.

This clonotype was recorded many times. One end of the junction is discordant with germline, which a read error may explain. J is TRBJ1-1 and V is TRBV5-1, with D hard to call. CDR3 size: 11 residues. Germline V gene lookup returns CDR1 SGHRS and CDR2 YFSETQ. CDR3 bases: TGTGCCAGCAGTTTGGACACTGAAGCTTTCTTT. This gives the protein CASSLDTEAFF.

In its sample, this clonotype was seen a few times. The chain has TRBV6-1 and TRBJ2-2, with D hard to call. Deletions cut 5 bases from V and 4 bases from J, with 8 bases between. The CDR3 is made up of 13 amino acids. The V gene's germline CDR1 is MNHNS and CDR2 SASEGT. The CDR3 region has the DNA TGTGCCAGCAGTCGCCCAACCACCGGGGAGCTGTTTTTT. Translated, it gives CASSRPTTGELFF.

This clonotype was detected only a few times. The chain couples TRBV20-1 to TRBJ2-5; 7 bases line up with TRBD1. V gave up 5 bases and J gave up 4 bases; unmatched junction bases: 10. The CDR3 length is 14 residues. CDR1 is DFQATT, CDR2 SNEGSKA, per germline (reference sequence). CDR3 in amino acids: CSASRQGRLETQYF. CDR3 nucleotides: TGCAGTGCTTCACGACAGGGACGATTAGAGACCCAGTACTTC.

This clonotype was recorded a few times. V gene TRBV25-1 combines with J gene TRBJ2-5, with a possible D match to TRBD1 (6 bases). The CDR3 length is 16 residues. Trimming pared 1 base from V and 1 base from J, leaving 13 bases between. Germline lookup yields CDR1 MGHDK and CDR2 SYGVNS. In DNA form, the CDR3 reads TGTGCCAGCAGTGAATTGGCGACAGGACCCCAAGAGACCCAGTACTTC. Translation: CASSELATGPQETQYF.

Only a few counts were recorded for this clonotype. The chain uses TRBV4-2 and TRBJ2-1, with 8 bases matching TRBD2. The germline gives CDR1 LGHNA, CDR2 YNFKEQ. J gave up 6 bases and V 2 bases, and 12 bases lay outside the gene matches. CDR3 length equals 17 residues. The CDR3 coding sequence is TGTGCCAGCAGCCAACGCTGGCGGGGGGACAACTCCAATGAGCAGTTCTTC. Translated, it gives CASSQRWRGDNSNEQFF.

CDR3 residues: CASSQETGLGGEAFF. In nucleotides, the CDR3 is TGCGCCAGCAGCCAAGAGACAGGGTTGGGCGGTGAAGCTTTCTTT. The chain links TRBV5-1 to TRBJ1-1, with TRBD1 identical over 7 bases. This CDR3 has 15 amino acids. Germline CDR1 and CDR2: SGHRS and YFSETQ. V lost 4 bases to trimming and J lost 7 bases; unmatched junction nucleotides: 13.

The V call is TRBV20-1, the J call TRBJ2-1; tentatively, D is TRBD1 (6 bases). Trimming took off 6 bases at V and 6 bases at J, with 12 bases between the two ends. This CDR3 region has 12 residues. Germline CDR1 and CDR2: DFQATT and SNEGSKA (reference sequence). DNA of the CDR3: TGCAGTGCAGGGGACATACTCAATGAGCAGTTCTTC. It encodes CSAGDILNEQFF.

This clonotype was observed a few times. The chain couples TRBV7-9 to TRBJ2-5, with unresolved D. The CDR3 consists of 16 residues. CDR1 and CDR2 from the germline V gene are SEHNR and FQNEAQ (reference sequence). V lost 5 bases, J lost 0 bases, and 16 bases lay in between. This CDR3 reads CASSLAVGLDQETQYF. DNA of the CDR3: TGTGCCAGCAGCCTCGCGGTTGGGCTAGACCAAGAGACCCAGTACTTC.

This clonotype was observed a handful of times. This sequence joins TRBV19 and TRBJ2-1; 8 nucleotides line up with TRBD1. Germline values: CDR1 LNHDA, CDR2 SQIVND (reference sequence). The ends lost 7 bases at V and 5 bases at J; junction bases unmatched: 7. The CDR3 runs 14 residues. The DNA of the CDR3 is TGTGCCAGTATCCTTGGACAGGGCCACAATGAGCAGTTCTTC. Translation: CASILGQGHNEQFF. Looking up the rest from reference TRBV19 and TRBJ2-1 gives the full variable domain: DGGITQSPKYLFRKEGQNVTLSCEQNLNHDAMYWYRQDPGQGLRLIYYSQIVNDFQKGDIAEGYSVSREKKESFPLTVTSAQKNPTAFYLCASILGQGHNEQFFGPGTRLTVL.

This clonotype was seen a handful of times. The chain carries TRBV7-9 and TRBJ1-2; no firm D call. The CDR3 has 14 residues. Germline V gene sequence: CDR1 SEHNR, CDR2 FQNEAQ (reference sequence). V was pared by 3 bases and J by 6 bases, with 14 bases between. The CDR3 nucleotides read TGTGCCAGCAGCTTCCCGACGGGGTATGATGGCTACACCTTC. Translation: CASSFPTGYDGYTF. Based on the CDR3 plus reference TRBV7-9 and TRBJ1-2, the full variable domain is DTGVSQNPRHKITKRGQNVTFRCDPISEHNRLYWYRQTLGQGPEFLTYFQNEAQLEKSRLLSDRFSAERPKGSFSTLEIQRTEQGDSAMYLCASSFPTGYDGYTFGSGTRLTVV.

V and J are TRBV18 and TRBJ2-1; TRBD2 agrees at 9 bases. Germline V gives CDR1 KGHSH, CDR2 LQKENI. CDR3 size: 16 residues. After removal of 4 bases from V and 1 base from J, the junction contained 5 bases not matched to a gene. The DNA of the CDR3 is TGTGCCAGCTCACGGACTAGCGAGACTTCCTACAATGAGCAGTTCTTC. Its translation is CASSRTSETSYNEQFF.

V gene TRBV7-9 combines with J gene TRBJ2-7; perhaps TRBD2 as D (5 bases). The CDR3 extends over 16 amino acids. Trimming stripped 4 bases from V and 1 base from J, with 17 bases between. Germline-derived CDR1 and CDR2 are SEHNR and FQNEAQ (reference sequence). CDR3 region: CASSSYRDIGSYEQYF. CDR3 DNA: TGTGCCAGCAGCTCTTACCGGGATATAGGGTCCTACGAGCAGTACTTC.

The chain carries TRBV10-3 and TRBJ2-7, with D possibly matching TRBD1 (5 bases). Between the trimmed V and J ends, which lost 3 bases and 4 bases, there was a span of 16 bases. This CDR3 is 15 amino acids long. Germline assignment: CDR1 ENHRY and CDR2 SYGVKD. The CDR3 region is CAISEGREPFYEQYF. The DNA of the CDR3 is TGTGCCATCAGTGAAGGCAGGGAACCCTTTTACGAGCAGTACTTC.